The 29 T cell receptor beta chains reported below all come from one sample, sequenced in a study of T cells in Graves' hyperthyroidism and ophthalmopathy. TCR beta CDR3 sequences were amplified from RNA transcripts. The HTBI primer set was used in a first-round RT-PCR of the TCR CDR3. MiXCR, applied by TCRdb to the multiplex PCR reads, yields one record per CDR3 protein. The repertoire holds around 300,000 distinct CDR3 sequences, with 13% to 15% as singletons. The sequencing sample was made of blood. The receptors come from a woman aged 45-60 years with Graves' hyperthyroidism that later progressed to Graves' ophthalmopathy.

This clonotype was detected ten times or more. The rearrangement joins TRBV5-1 to TRBJ1-1; TRBD1 agrees at 7 bases. CDR1 and CDR2 from the germline V gene are SGHRS and YFSETQ. This CDR3 spans 14 amino acids. Losses at the gene ends were 8 bases for V and 4 bases for J; bases not matched to a gene: 11. CDR3 protein: CASRPTGEVTEAFF. The CDR3 nucleotides are TGCGCCAGTCGACCTACAGGGGAGGTCACTGAAGCTTTCTTT.

This clonotype was counted many times. The chain recombines TRBV5-1 with TRBJ2-3, with D maybe TRBD1 (5 bases). CDR3 length: 15 residues. Germline CDR1 and CDR2: SGHRS and YFSETQ. The ends were cut back, 2 bases at V and 2 bases at J, with 12 bases in the middle. The CDR3 protein is CASSFLDRITDTQYF. The CDR3 DNA sequence: TGCGCCAGCAGCTTTTTAGACAGAATCACAGATACGCAGTATTTT.

In its sample, this clonotype was seen many times. The genes are TRBV29-1 and TRBJ2-5; D ambiguous. Germline V lookup: CDR1 SQVTM, CDR2 ANQGSEA. Trimming cost V 4 bases and J 4 bases, with 10 bases left between them. The CDR3 sequence is 12 residues long. As DNA, the CDR3 is TGCAGCGTTGGGGCAGAACGAGAGACCCAGTACTTC. Its translation is CSVGAERETQYF.

In this sample, this clonotype turned up many times. This rearrangement joins TRBV6-1 to TRBJ2-1; D is possibly TRBD2 (5 bases). The CDR3 runs 17 residues. Germline CDR1 is MNHNS and CDR2 is SASEGT. V lost 5 bases, J lost 6 bases, and 23 bases lay in between. In DNA, the CDR3 is TGTGCCAGCAGTTACCGACCTGCGGGCCAGGCGTTCAATGAGCAGTTCTTC. Protein product: CASSYRPAGQAFNEQFF.

This clonotype appeared a few times. The rearrangement joins TRBV4-2 to TRBJ2-3; D possibly matches TRBD1 or TRBD2 (5 bases each). Germline-derived CDR1 and CDR2 are LGHNA and YNFKEQ. The ends were cut back, 2 bases at V and 2 bases at J, with 11 bases in the middle. This CDR3 is built from 15 residues. CDR3 DNA: TGTGCCAGCAGCCAAACGGGGCTCGACACAGATACGCAGTATTTT. Its protein is CASSQTGLDTDTQYF.

The CDR3 region is CASSDRGLGEKLFF. CDR3 DNA sequence: TGTGCCAGCAGCGACAGGGGGCTAGGAGAAAAACTGTTTTTT. The V gene is TRBV7-6, the J gene TRBJ1-4, with TRBD1 matching over 10 bases. This CDR3 has 14 amino acids. After removal of 5 bases from V and 8 bases from J, the junction contained 5 bases not matched to a gene. Germline lookup yields CDR1 SGHVS and CDR2 FNYEAQ.

This clonotype was detected ten times or more. The chain joins TRBV6-1 to TRBJ2-7; TRBD2 matches 11 bases. J lost 3 bases, V lost 7 bases, and 5 bases had no gene match. Per the germline V gene, CDR1 is MNHNS and CDR2 is SASEGT. There are 14 residues in the CDR3. CDR3 coding DNA: TGTGCCAGCACTGGGACTAGCGGAAACTACGAGCAGTACTTC. It encodes CASTGTSGNYEQYF.

The chain carries TRBV5-4 and TRBJ1-2; D remains unclear. The germline V and J ends were trimmed by 1 base and 0 bases, with 7 bases remaining between them. CDR1 is SGHNT and CDR2 is YYREEE in the germline V gene (reference sequence). This CDR3 is 14 amino acids long. The CDR3, as DNA: TGTGCCAGCAGCTTGACAGCTGCTAACTATGGCTACACCTTC. Translated: CASSLTAANYGYTF.

This clonotype was detected many times. The chain joins TRBV18 to TRBJ2-3; weak D call: TRBD2 (6 bases). CDR1 KGHSH and CDR2 LQKENI come from the germline V gene. The CDR3 is 15 amino acids. Trimming removed 3 bases from V and 0 bases from J, with 10 bases in between. The CDR3 loop reads CASSPPGTSTDTQYF. The DNA for the CDR3 is TGTGCCAGCTCACCTCCCGGGACTAGCACAGATACGCAGTATTTT.

The table lists this clonotype with many counts. V is TRBV7-8 and J is TRBJ1-5; 8 bases fit TRBD1. Per germline, CDR1 SGHVS and CDR2 FQNEAQ. V dropped 5 bases and J dropped 7; count of bases not matched to a gene: 7. This CDR3 is built from 14 residues. CDR3 nucleotide sequence: TGTGCCAGCAGCCAGGACAGGGCGGGGCAGCCCCAGCATTTT. This gives the protein CASSQDRAGQPQHF.

The table lists this clonotype with a few counts. The chain is built from TRBV10-2 and TRBJ2-6, with D perhaps TRBD1 or TRBD2 (6 bases each). The CDR3 is made up of 14 amino acids. Germline assignment: CDR1 WSHSY and CDR2 SAAADI. V was shortened by 8 bases and J by 8 bases, with 16 bases between the two germline ends. The CDR3 region has the DNA TGCGCCAGCGGGGGGCAGGCTATCACCAACGTCCTGACTTTC. As protein: CASGGQAITNVLTF.

This clonotype was counted ten times or more. The genes are TRBV30 and TRBJ1-6; D is uncertain. The V end lost 3 bases, the J end lost 10 bases, and 10 bases lay between the germline ends. Germline CDR1 reads GTSNPN; CDR2 reads SVGIG (reference sequence). This CDR3 is built from 12 residues. The DNA of the CDR3 is TGTGCCTGGAGAAGGAGCAACTCACCCCTCCACTTT. Encoded protein: CAWRRSNSPLHF.

This clonotype showed up many times. The chain employs TRBV10-3 and TRBJ2-1; 10 bases match TRBD2. The CDR3 covers 14 residues. CDR1 is ENHRY and CDR2 is SYGVKD in the germline V gene. The junction had 4 bases not matched to a gene; V was cut back by 7 bases and J by 4 bases. CDR3: CAIIAGGGYNEQFF. The CDR3 DNA reads as TGTGCCATCATAGCGGGAGGTGGATACAATGAGCAGTTCTTC.

About this clonotype: This may stem from a read error, because a much larger clone lies one nucleotide away. The CDR3 nucleotides read TGCGCCAGCAGCTTGGAGGAGATGACAGATACGCAGTATTTT. Translation: CASSLEEMTDTQYF. This chain joins TRBV5-1 and TRBJ2-3; D remains unclear. The CDR3 loop spans 14 amino acids. Trimming removed 0 bases from V and 3 bases from J, with 8 bases in between. Per the germline V gene, CDR1 is SGHRS and CDR2 is YFSETQ. The full variable domain, completed using reference TRBV5-1 and TRBJ2-3, is KAGVTQTPRYLIKTRGQQVTLSCSPISGHRSVSWYQQTPGQGLQFLFEYFSETQRNKGNFPGRFSGRQFSNSRSEMNVSTLELGDSALYLCASSLEEMTDTQYFGPGTRLTVL.

The CDR3 reads CASSVDPYRLGGGESNTGELFF. The DNA for the CDR3 is TGTGCCAGCAGCGTAGATCCTTATAGGCTGGGCGGGGGAGAATCGAACACCGGGGAGCTGTTTTTT. The chain is built from TRBV9 and TRBJ2-2; 7 bases map to TRBD2. Germline V lookup: CDR1 SGDLS, CDR2 YYNGEE. With 0 bases clipped from V and 0 bases from J, the junction kept 20 bases outside the gene matches. The CDR3 length is 22 residues.

This clonotype was seen at least ten times. The genes are TRBV11-2 and TRBJ2-3, with D possibly TRBD2 on 6 matching bases. The CDR3 is 14 residues long. The germline gives CDR1 SGHAT, CDR2 FQNNGV. V lost 1 base and J 2 bases, leaving 7 bases between the germline ends. This CDR3 is CASSLGGDTDTQYF. CDR3 coding DNA: TGTGCCAGCAGCTTAGGCGGGGACACAGATACGCAGTATTTT.

This clonotype was counted at least ten times. The CDR3 coding sequence is TGTGCCAGCAGTGTTGAGATAGGTAATGGCTACACCTTC. Amino acids: CASSVEIGNGYTF. The V call is TRBV2, the J call TRBJ1-2; D unclear. CDR3 length: 13 amino acids. In germline, CDR1 is SNHLY, CDR2 FYNNEI. V was cut by 4 bases and J by 6 bases, with 12 bases left in between.

This clonotype turned up a few times. The chain employs TRBV5-1 and TRBJ2-1; weak D call: TRBD1 (6 bases). Germline V gene data show CDR1 as SGHRS and CDR2 as YFSETQ. Trimming cost V 3 bases and J 0 bases, with 13 bases left between them. There are 16 residues in the CDR3. Here the CDR3 DNA reads TGCGCCAGCAGCTGGGAGACAGGAGGCTCCTACAATGAGCAGTTCTTC. Protein sequence: CASSWETGGSYNEQFF. The full variable domain, with the rest looked up from reference TRBV5-1 and TRBJ2-1, is KAGVTQTPRYLIKTRGQQVTLSCSPISGHRSVSWYQQTPGQGLQFLFEYFSETQRNKGNFPGRFSGRQFSNSRSEMNVSTLELGDSALYLCASSWETGGSYNEQFFGPGTRLTVL.

This clonotype was detected many times. This chain connects TRBV18 to TRBJ2-4, with TRBD1 identical over 10 bases. Germline lookup yields CDR1 KGHSH and CDR2 LQKENI. J lost 8 bases, V lost 6 bases, and 10 bases had no gene match. This CDR3 is 15 amino acids long. In nucleotides, the CDR3 is TGTGCCAGCTCCCTCTCCAGCGGGACAGGGGACATTCAGTACTTC. Its translation is CASSLSSGTGDIQYF.

This clonotype was recorded a few times. The chain couples TRBV20-1 to TRBJ1-1, with D possibly matching TRBD1 (5 bases). The CDR3 has 12 amino acids. Trimming shortened V by 2 bases and J by 6 bases, and 10 bases separated the two germline ends. Looked up from germline, CDR1 is DFQATT and CDR2 is SNEGSKA (reference sequence). CDR3 amino acids: CSARRDSSEAFF. DNA for the CDR3: TGCAGTGCTAGAAGAGACAGTTCTGAAGCTTTCTTT.

This clonotype was seen at least ten times. The CDR3 DNA reads TGTGCCAGCACCTTAAGTGGAGGACTAGCGGGAGGACTGTCAGATACGCAGTATTTT. This sequence encodes CASTLSGGLAGGLSDTQYF. V usage is TRBV2 and J usage is TRBJ2-3; TRBD2 matches 14 bases. V lost 7 bases and J lost 4; bases outside the gene matches: 16. This CDR3 region has 19 residues. Germline V gives CDR1 SNHLY, CDR2 FYNNEI.

This clonotype was seen repeatedly, ten times or more. V and J are TRBV7-9 and TRBJ2-1; D perhaps matches TRBD1 (6 bases). This CDR3 contains 13 residues. Germline CDR1 is SEHNR and CDR2 is FQNEAQ (reference sequence). V lost 7 bases and J lost 12, with 19 bases in between. The CDR3 here is CASTPYRAGGQFF. The CDR3 nucleotides read TGTGCCAGCACCCCATACAGGGCTGGAGGGCAGTTCTTC. Filled out from reference TRBV7-9 and TRBJ2-1, the complete variable domain reads DTGVSQNPRHKITKRGQNVTFRCDPISEHNRLYWYRQTLGQGPEFLTYFQNEAQLEKSRLLSDRFSAERPKGSFSTLEIQRTEQGDSAMYLCASTPYRAGGQFFGPGTRLTVL.

This clonotype was found a few times. The V and J genes are TRBV5-5 and TRBJ1-4; D is uncertain. Trimming took 4 bases from V and 8 from J, leaving 18 bases between them. CDR1 is SGHKS, CDR2 YYEKEE, per germline (reference sequence). The CDR3 is made up of 15 amino acids. CDR3 loop: CASSVAGGEKEKLFF. CDR3 coding DNA: TGTGCCAGCAGCGTAGCTGGCGGGGAAAAGGAAAAACTGTTTTTT.

The chain combines TRBV15 with TRBJ2-6; either TRBD1 or TRBD2 may supply D (7 bases each). CDR3 length equals 20 residues. Trimming took 1 base from V and 0 from J, leaving 19 bases between them. Germline CDR1 is LNHNV and CDR2 is YYDKDF (reference sequence). CDR3 coding DNA: TGTGCCACCAGCAGAGGCCGTGGACTAGGGGGCTTCTCTGGGGCCAACGTCCTGACTTTC. Translated, it gives CATSRGRGLGGFSGANVLTF.

This clonotype was recorded at least ten times. The chain has TRBV27 and TRBJ1-1; D call uncertain. CDR3 length equals 14 residues. Germline V gives CDR1 MNHEY, CDR2 SMNVEV (reference sequence). The V end was cut by 3 bases, the J end by 0 bases, with 8 bases between. This CDR3 is CASSLRGMNTEAFF. The CDR3 region has the DNA TGTGCCAGCAGTTTGCGCGGGATGAACACTGAAGCTTTCTTT.

This clonotype has at least ten counts. The chain employs TRBV2 and TRBJ2-2, with D possibly TRBD1 on 5 matching bases. This CDR3 has 14 amino acids. Trimming took 4 bases from V and 6 from J, leaving 12 bases between them. Germline-derived CDR1 and CDR2 are SNHLY and FYNNEI. The chain's CDR3 is CASSARTRAGELFF. CDR3 in DNA: TGTGCCAGCAGTGCTAGGACCAGGGCCGGGGAGCTGTTTTTT. The full variable domain, rest sourced from reference TRBV2 and TRBJ2-2, is EPEVTQTPSHQVTQMGQEVILRCVPISNHLYFYWYRQILGQKVEFLVSFYNNEISEKSEIFDDQFSVERPDGSNFTLKIRSTKLEDSAMYFCASSARTRAGELFFGEGSRLTVL.

There are many counts of this clonotype. The rearrangement links TRBV12-3 or TRBV12-4 to TRBJ2-7; a weak D match, TRBD2 (6 bases). V was cut by 6 bases and J by 0 bases, with 12 bases left in between. The CDR3 loop spans 14 amino acids. CDR3 DNA sequence: TGTGCCAGCAGCAAGGAGGGAGGCTCCTACGAGCAGTACTTC. As protein: CASSKEGGSYEQYF.

The chain employs TRBV6-2 or TRBV6-3 and TRBJ1-4; possible D gene TRBD1, 5 bases. CDR3 length equals 14 residues. Germline loops: CDR1 MNHEY, CDR2 SVGEGT. The V and J ends lost 5 bases and 0 bases respectively, with 7 bases between them. CDR3: CASSPQATNEKLFF. The CDR3 DNA is TGTGCCAGCAGTCCACAGGCAACTAATGAAAAACTGTTTTTT.

This clonotype was counted ten times or more. The CDR3 is CASSHPYNEQFF. CDR3 sequence (DNA): TGTGCCAGCAGCCACCCCTACAATGAGCAGTTCTTC. V gene TRBV11-2 combines with J gene TRBJ2-1; no clear D gene. Germline CDR1 and CDR2: SGHAT and FQNNGV. The CDR3 is 12 residues long. The V end lost 5 bases, the J end lost 2 bases, and 4 bases lay between the germline ends.